The clone carrying this T cell receptor (beta chain) has ten or more counts. Germline values: CDR1 DFQATT, CDR2 SNEGSKA (reference sequence). This CDR3 contains 11 residues. This sample was taken from a study of blood T cells in healthy people across ages. With a J-beta primer mix and a sample-barcoded 5' primer, a second PCR ran roughly 6 to 11 cycles. TCRdb called the 5' RACE reads again in MiXCR, with one record for every CDR3 protein. The sample holds hundreds of thousands of distinct CDR3 sequences, approximately 30% seen once. V gene TRBV20-1 combines with J gene TRBJ2-5; no clear D gene. The better agreement between TRBJ2-7 and the DNA end casts doubt on the J call. This clonotype was sampled from an elderly woman in good health. What was sequenced was blood. CDR3 in DNA: TGCAGTGCTACACGGTCGGGCGAGCAGTACTTC. Amino acid sequence: CSATRSGEQYF.